These 4 T cell receptor beta chains came from one sample sequenced in a study of identical twins. TCRdb passed the 5' RACE reads through MiXCR, listing each CDR3 protein once. Counted here are about 520,000 distinct CDR3 sequences, approximately 22% occurring once; the ten biggest clones make up about 0.93%. This sample was shared with a second study, whose subject was T cells expressing NK-cell markers.

Sequencing used CD4+ T cells sorted from blood. The receptors originated from a woman between 18 and 29 years old in good health.

This clonotype was detected ten times or more. V usage is TRBV12-3 or TRBV12-4 and J usage is TRBJ2-4; possible D gene TRBD2, 6 bases. This CDR3 spans 16 amino acids. Trimming stripped 3 bases from V and 8 bases from J, with 20 bases between. The CDR3 DNA is TGTGCCAGCAGTTTGAGGAGGGAGGCTTCGCGGGACATTCAGTACTTC. Translation: CASSLRREASRDIQYF.

This clonotype came up a few times. This is likely a read error, given that the CDR3 carries no conserved phenylalanine or tryptophan at its end. No DNA is shown, since the ends of the CDR3 on it are uncertain; the CDR3 is the one TCRdb lists. This rearrangement joins TRBV7-9 to TRBJ2-1; the DNA was not compared with TRBD2, the D call given in the table. The CDR3 totals 11 residues, both ends included. The germline CDR1 and CDR2 sequences are SEHNR and FQNEAQ (reference sequence). The CDR3 loop reads CASSSFIGRAV.

This clonotype has just a few counts. The CDR3 spells CASSLVEGPGTEAFF. The CDR3 DNA reads as TGCGCCAGCAGCTTGGTTGAGGGGCCTGGAACTGAAGCTTTCTTT. The rearrangement uses TRBV5-1 and TRBJ1-1; D may be TRBD1 (5 bases). The CDR3 is made up of 15 amino acids. Trimming took off 0 bases at V and 5 bases at J, with 14 bases between the two ends. Germline V gene data show CDR1 as SGHRS and CDR2 as YFSETQ.

This clonotype came up a few times. CDR3 sequence reads: CASSYQGYSYEQYF. CDR3 bases: TGTGCCAGCAGTTACCAAGGATACTCCTACGAGCAGTACTTC. The chain employs TRBV12-3 or TRBV12-4 and TRBJ2-7; no reliable D call. The CDR3 runs to 14 residues. V was pared by 4 bases and J by 0 bases, with 10 bases between.